The 18 T cell receptor beta chains reported below all come from one sample, sequenced in a study of T-cell reconstitution after alpha-beta-depleted transplantation in children. Unique molecular identifiers were incorporated when the TCRbeta library was constructed. TCRdb reprocessed the PCR reads with MiXCR, giving one entry per CDR3 protein. The data hold over 200,000 distinct CDR3 sequences, with approximately 8.4% observed a single time. This material consisted of PBMCs, mostly from graft donor cells, taken 360 days after TCRalphabeta/CD19-depleted stem cell transplant. The receptors were sampled from a male patient aged 2 to 9 who had a stem cell transplant for acute myeloid leukemia, so the T cells may come from the graft donor.

As for this clonotype: A much larger clone differs from this one at a single base, so this may be a read error. The chain recombines TRBV20-1 with TRBJ2-1; D may correspond to TRBD1 or TRBD2 (5 bases each). The CDR3 sequence is 17 residues long. Germline V gene lookup returns CDR1 DFQATT and CDR2 SNEGSKA (reference sequence). The ends were cut back, 6 bases at V and 0 bases at J, with 21 bases in the middle. The CDR3 loop reads CSAPGPGPSSSYNEQFF. The CDR3 DNA is TGCAGTGCACCGGGACCAGGTCCATCGAGCTCCTACAATGAGCAGTTCTTC.

This clonotype was recorded at least ten times. This chain connects TRBV10-3 to TRBJ2-7; possible D gene TRBD2, 6 bases. The CDR3 covers 14 residues. V lost 3 bases, J lost 0 bases, and 9 bases lay in between. Germline V CDR1 and CDR2: ENHRY, SYGVKD. The CDR3 reads CAISDWTNSYEQYF. The DNA of the CDR3 is TGTGCCATCAGTGACTGGACTAACTCCTACGAGCAGTACTTC.

In this sample, this clonotype turned up a few times. The chain combines TRBV20-1 with TRBJ1-1; D may be TRBD1 (5 bases). Germline V CDR1 and CDR2: DFQATT, SNEGSKA (reference sequence). There are 13 residues in the CDR3. Trimming stripped 6 bases from V and 3 bases from J, with 14 bases between. The DNA of the CDR3 is TGCAGTGCGCGGGACCTACTCTACACTGAAGCTTTCTTT. This codes for CSARDLLYTEAFF.

This clonotype was counted only a few times. At one boundary the junction diverges from the germline segment, which might be a read error. This chain links TRBV27 with TRBJ2-7; tentatively, D is TRBD2 (6 bases). The CDR3 covers 13 residues. The germline CDR1 and CDR2 sequences are MNHEY and SMNVEV (reference sequence). The CDR3 reads CASSFWSGGSVNF. Written as DNA, the CDR3 is TGTGCCAGCAGTTTCTGGTCTGGAGGGTCAGTAAACTTC.

The gene calls are TRBV12-3 or TRBV12-4 and TRBJ2-7; TRBD2 matches 7 bases. This CDR3 is built from 13 residues. CDR3 sequence reads: CASSLVSLGGMVV. The CDR3 DNA follows: TGTGCCAGCAGTTTAGTTTCCCTCGGGGGGATGGTCGTC.

This chain connects TRBV7-2 to TRBJ1-1; D possibly corresponds to TRBD1 (5 bases). The CDR3 is 14 amino acids. Germline V gene lookup returns CDR1 SGHTA and CDR2 FQGNSA. V dropped 5 bases and J dropped 8 bases, with 18 bases sitting between them. Written as DNA, the CDR3 is TGTGCCAGCAGCCCCCGAGCGGGACTAGGAGAAGCTTTCTTT. Translating it yields CASSPRAGLGEAFF.

This clonotype was seen more than once but under ten times. The rearrangement uses TRBV4-2 and TRBJ2-2; tentatively, D is TRBD1 or TRBD2 (5 bases each). V was clipped by 7 bases and J by 4 bases, with 16 bases between them. This CDR3 is 15 amino acids long. From germline, CDR1 is LGHNA and CDR2 YNFKEQ. The CDR3, as DNA: TGTGCCAGCATGCGTGACCGGGGCGGCACCGGGGAGCTGTTTTTT. Translated, it gives CASMRDRGGTGELFF.

The chain recombines TRBV5-5 with TRBJ2-5; 11 nucleotides align to TRBD1. The CDR3 is 16 amino acids. J lost 1 base, V lost 3 bases, and 5 bases had no gene match. The germline gives CDR1 SGHKS, CDR2 YYEKEE (reference sequence). DNA for the CDR3: TGTGCCAGCAGCTGGCGGACAGGGGGCTTCCAAGAGACCCAGTACTTC. Residues: CASSWRTGGFQETQYF. The full variable domain, in which reference TRBV5-5 and TRBJ2-5 provide the parts outside the CDR3, is DAGVTQSPTHLIKTRGQQVTLRCSPISGHKSVSWYQQVLGQGPQFIFQYYEKEERGRGNFPDRFSARQFPNYSSELNVNALLLGDSALYLCASSWRTGGFQETQYFGPGTRLLVL.

The gene calls are TRBV7-2 and TRBJ1-6; TRBD1 might be the D (6 bases). Trimming left V 3 bases short and J 3 bases short, with 9 bases between. The CDR3 runs 15 residues. Germline CDR1 reads SGHTA; CDR2 reads FQGNSA. In nucleotides, the CDR3 is TGTGCCAGCAGCTTTCGACAGGTCTATAATTCACCCCTCCACTTT. This gives the protein CASSFRQVYNSPLHF. Using reference TRBV7-2 and TRBJ1-6 for the parts outside the CDR3, the full variable domain is GAGVSQSPSNKVTEKGKDVELRCDPISGHTALYWYRQSLGQGLEFLIYFQGNSAPDKSGLPSDRFSAERTGGSVSTLTIQRTQQEDSAVYLCASSFRQVYNSPLHFGNGTRLTVT.

This clonotype was detected many times. The rearrangement links TRBV29-1 to TRBJ2-2; D gene unclear. Trimming stripped 6 bases from V and 2 bases from J, with 4 bases between. Looked up from germline, CDR1 is SQVTM and CDR2 is ANQGSEA. The CDR3 spans 11 residues. The CDR3 loop is CSVANTGELFF. The CDR3 DNA reads as TGCAGCGTAGCTAACACCGGGGAGCTGTTTTTT.

This clonotype came up many times. The chain couples TRBV5-1 to TRBJ2-7; 12 nucleotides agree with TRBD2. Germline values: CDR1 SGHRS, CDR2 YFSETQ. The CDR3 sequence is 19 residues long. Trimming cost V 2 bases and J 1 base; bases outside gene matches: 13. CDR3 sequence (DNA): TGCGCCAGCAGCTTCGACTCCTCGACCGGGACTAGCGGGTCCTACGAGCAGTACTTC. Its translation is CASSFDSSTGTSGSYEQYF. Complete variable domain (other parts from reference TRBV5-1 and TRBJ2-7): KAGVTQTPRYLIKTRGQQVTLSCSPISGHRSVSWYQQTPGQGLQFLFEYFSETQRNKGNFPGRFSGRQFSNSRSEMNVSTLELGDSALYLCASSFDSSTGTSGSYEQYFGPGTRLTVT.

This clonotype has a count of ten or more. The V gene is TRBV7-2, the J gene TRBJ2-1; 7 positions match TRBD2. This CDR3 has 17 residues. CDR1 is SGHTA and CDR2 is FQGNSA in the germline V gene. The ends lost 6 bases at V and 1 base at J; junction bases unmatched: 12. This chain's CDR3 is CASRVTRAGESYNEQFF. In nucleotides, the CDR3 is TGTGCCAGCAGGGTAACGCGCGCGGGGGAATCCTACAATGAGCAGTTCTTC. Full variable domain (rest looked up from reference TRBV7-2 and TRBJ2-1): GAGVSQSPSNKVTEKGKDVELRCDPISGHTALYWYRQSLGQGLEFLIYFQGNSAPDKSGLPSDRFSAERTGGSVSTLTIQRTQQEDSAVYLCASRVTRAGESYNEQFFGPGTRLTVL.

This clonotype was seen many times. The chain combines TRBV6-5 with TRBJ2-5; D is undetermined. Trimming pared 2 bases from V and 2 bases from J, leaving 9 bases between. There are 14 residues in the CDR3. Germline CDR1 is MNHEY and CDR2 is SVGAGI. This chain's CDR3 is CASSYGWNQETQYF. The CDR3 DNA follows: TGTGCCAGCAGTTACGGCTGGAATCAAGAGACCCAGTACTTC.

The table lists this clonotype with a few counts. The chain recombines TRBV4-1 with TRBJ2-7; maybe TRBD2 (6 bases). The CDR3 is made up of 16 amino acids. In germline, CDR1 is MGHRA, CDR2 YSYEKL. Trimming removed 1 base from V and 6 bases from J, with 19 bases in between. CDR3 DNA: TGCGCCAGCAGCCAAGTTCTAAGCGCGGGACTCCCCGAGCAGTACGTC. It is translated as CASSQVLSAGLPEQYV.

V and J are TRBV6-1 and TRBJ2-5; D gene unclear. The V end was cut by 1 base, the J end by 5 bases, with 14 bases between. CDR1 MNHNS and CDR2 SASEGT come from the germline V gene. The CDR3 is 15 amino acids. The CDR3, as DNA: TGTGCCAGCAGTGAAGGAGGTCAGTCCGTCGAGACCCAGTACTTC. Translating gives CASSEGGQSVETQYF.

This clonotype was seen more than once but under ten times. V is TRBV20-1 and J is TRBJ2-7; D is perhaps TRBD1 or TRBD2 (5 bases each). CDR1 and CDR2 from the germline V gene are DFQATT and SNEGSKA (reference sequence). Between the trimmed V and J ends, which lost 5 bases and 2 bases, there was a span of 10 bases. The CDR3 sequence is 12 residues long. The CDR3, as DNA: TGCAGTGCTGGCCGGGACCCCTACGAGCAGTACGTC. It encodes CSAGRDPYEQYV.

The sample holds many counts of this clonotype. The chain joins TRBV2 to TRBJ1-1; a possible D gene is TRBD1 (6 bases). Trimming pared 7 bases from V and 4 bases from J, leaving 16 bases between. The CDR3 totals 14 residues. Germline V lookup: CDR1 SNHLY, CDR2 FYNNEI. The CDR3 DNA sequence: TGTGCCAGCATGAAGCAGGGGTTGGTCACTGAAGCTTTCTTT. Translated: CASMKQGLVTEAFF. The variable domain in full, with the rest retrieved from reference TRBV2 and TRBJ1-1, is EPEVTQTPSHQVTQMGQEVILRCVPISNHLYFYWYRQILGQKVEFLVSFYNNEISEKSEIFDDQFSVERPDGSNFTLKIRSTKLEDSAMYFCASMKQGLVTEAFFGQGTRLTVV.

This clonotype has ten or more counts. The chain joins TRBV5-1 to TRBJ2-7, with a tentative D call TRBD2 (6 bases). CDR3 length: 15 residues. CDR1 SGHRS and CDR2 YFSETQ come from the germline V gene. V lost 1 base to trimming and J lost 0 bases, with 11 bases between them. The CDR3 is CASSLRLGSSYEQYF. As DNA, the CDR3 is TGCGCCAGCAGCTTGAGACTAGGAAGCTCCTACGAGCAGTACTTC.